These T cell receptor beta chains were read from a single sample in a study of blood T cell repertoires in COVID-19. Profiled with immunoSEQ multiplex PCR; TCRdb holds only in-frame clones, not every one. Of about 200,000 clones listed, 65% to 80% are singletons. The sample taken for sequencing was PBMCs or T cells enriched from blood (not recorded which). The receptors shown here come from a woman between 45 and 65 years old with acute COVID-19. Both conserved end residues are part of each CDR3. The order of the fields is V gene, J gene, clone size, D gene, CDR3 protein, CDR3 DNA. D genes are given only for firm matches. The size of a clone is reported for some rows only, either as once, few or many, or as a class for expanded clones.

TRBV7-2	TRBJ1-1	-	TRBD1	CASSPSRQGEAFF	TGTGCCAGCAGCCCTTCCCGACAGGGTGAAGCTTTCTTT
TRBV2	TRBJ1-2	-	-	CASSEPGGYGYTF	TGTGCCAGCAGTGAACCAGGTGGTTATGGCTACACCTTC
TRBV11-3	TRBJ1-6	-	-	CASSLGSSPLHF	TGTGCCAGCAGCCTCGGGAGTTCACCCCTCCACTTT
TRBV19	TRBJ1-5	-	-	CATSQTPQSNQPQHF	TGTGCCACCTCGCAAACCCCACAGAGCAATCAGCCCCAGCATTTT
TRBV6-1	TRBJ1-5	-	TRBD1	CASSERGTGDNQPQHF	TGTGCCAGCAGTGAAAGGGGGACAGGGGACAATCAGCCCCAGCATTTT
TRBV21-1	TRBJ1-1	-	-	CASSKVARAARYTEAFF	TGTGCCAGCAGCAAAGTTGCCAGGGCGGCCCGGTACACTGAAGCTTTCTTT
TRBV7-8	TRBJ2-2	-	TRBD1	CASSPRGQGNTGELFF	TGTGCCAGCAGCCCTAGGGGACAGGGGAACACCGGGGAGCTGTTTTTT
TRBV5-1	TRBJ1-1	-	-	CASSLPPGQLNTEAFF	TGCGCCAGCAGCTTACCACCGGGACAACTGAACACTGAAGCTTTCTTT
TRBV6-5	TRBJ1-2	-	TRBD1	CASSYSKEGAVGYTF	TGTGCCAGCAGTTACTCGAAAGAGGGGGCGGTTGGCTACACCTTC
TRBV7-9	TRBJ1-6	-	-	CASRPLNSPLHF	TGTGCCAGCAGACCCCTAAATTCACCCCTCCACTTT
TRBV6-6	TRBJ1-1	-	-	CASNGGGPYTEAFF	TGTGCCAGCAACGGGGGGGGGCCGTACACTGAAGCTTTCTTT
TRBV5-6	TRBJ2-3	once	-	CASSLYGGTDTQYF	TGTGCCAGCAGCTTGTACGGGGGCACAGATACGCAGTATTTT
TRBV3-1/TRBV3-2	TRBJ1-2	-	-	CASSTLSGAGGYTF	TGTGCCAGCAGCACGCTTTCAGGGGCGGGTGGCTACACCTTC
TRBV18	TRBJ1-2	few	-	CASSPPETSHYGYTF	TGTGCCAGCTCACCACCGGAGACGAGTCACTATGGCTACACCTTC
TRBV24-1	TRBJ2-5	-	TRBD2	CATGGVAGGVETQYF	TGTGCCACCGGCGGGGTAGCGGGGGGGGTAGAGACCCAGTACTTC
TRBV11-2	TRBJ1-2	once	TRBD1	CASSLGKGTAENYGYTF	TGTGCCAGCAGCTTAGGGAAAGGGACAGCCGAAAACTATGGCTACACCTTC
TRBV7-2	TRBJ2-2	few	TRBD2	CASSLATSGGAGELFF	TGTGCCAGCAGCTTGGCGACTAGCGGGGGGGCCGGGGAGCTGTTTTTT
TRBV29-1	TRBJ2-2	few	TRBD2	CRVVGLAGNTGELFF	TGCAGGGTCGTGGGGCTAGCGGGGAACACCGGGGAGCTGTTTTTT
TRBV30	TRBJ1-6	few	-	CAWSALGLSYNSPLHF	TGTGCCTGGAGCGCCTTGGGACTGAGCTATAATTCACCCCTCCACTTT
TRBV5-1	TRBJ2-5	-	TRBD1	CASSSGQGAKVDQYF	TGCGCCAGCAGCTCAGGCCAGGGGGCAAAGGTTGACCAGTACTTC
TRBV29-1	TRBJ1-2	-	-	CSVLTGLGAGYTF	TGCAGCGTTCTCACAGGTCTGGGTGCGGGCTACACCTTC
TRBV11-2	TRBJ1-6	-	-	CASSLVKVPAGSPLHF	TGTGCCAGCAGCTTAGTTAAGGTTCCCGCGGGTTCACCCCTCCACTTT
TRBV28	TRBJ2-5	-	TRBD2	CASSLGAPRGAQYF	TGTGCCAGCTCACTCGGGGCACCGCGGGGGGCCCAGTACTTC
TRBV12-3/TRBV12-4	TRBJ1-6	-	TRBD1	CASRGQGSSPLHF	TGTGCCAGCAGGGGACAGGGTAGTTCACCCCTCCACTTT
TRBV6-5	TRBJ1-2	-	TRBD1	CASSYSTGADYGYTF	TGTGCCAGCAGTTACTCGACAGGGGCGGACTATGGCTACACCTTC
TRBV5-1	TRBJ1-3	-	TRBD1	CASSAGQSGNTIYF	TGCGCCAGCAGCGCGGGACAGTCTGGAAACACCATATATTTT
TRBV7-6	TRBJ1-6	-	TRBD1	CASSLRGLGQSPLHF	TGTGCCAGCAGCCTCAGGGGGCTAGGTCAATCACCCCTCCACTTT
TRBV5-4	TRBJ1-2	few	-	CASSLNSGQSFYGYTF	TGTGCCAGCAGCTTGAATTCCGGACAGAGTTTCTATGGCTACACCTTC
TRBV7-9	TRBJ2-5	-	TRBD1	CASSPGQGGGETQYF	TGTGCCAGCAGCCCCGGACAGGGTGGAGGAGAGACCCAGTACTTC
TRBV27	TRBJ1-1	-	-	CASSLSAVRMNTEAFF	TGTGCCAGCAGTTTATCGGCGGTCCGAATGAACACTGAAGCTTTCTTT
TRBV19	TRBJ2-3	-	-	CASTLGFTSTDTQYF	TGTGCCAGTACCTTGGGCTTTACTAGCACAGATACGCAGTATTTT
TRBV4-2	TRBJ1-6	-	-	CASSQEVPGGNSPLHF	TGTGCCAGCAGCCAAGAGGTCCCAGGTGGTAATTCACCCCTCCACTTT
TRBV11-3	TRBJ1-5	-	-	CASSPPDSNQPQHF	TGTGCCAGCAGCCCCCCAGATAGCAATCAGCCCCAGCATTTT
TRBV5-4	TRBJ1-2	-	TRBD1	CASSFGQGLDGYTF	TGTGCCAGCAGCTTTGGACAGGGCCTGGATGGCTACACCTTC
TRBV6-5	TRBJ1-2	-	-	CASVDRSNYGYTF	TGTGCCAGCGTCGACAGGTCTAACTATGGCTACACCTTC
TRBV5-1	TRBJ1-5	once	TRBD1	CASSATGPPSPQHF	TGCGCCAGCAGCGCGACAGGGCCACCTTCCCCCCAGCATTTT
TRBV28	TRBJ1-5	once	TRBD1	CASSSSIYRGMGNQPQHF	TGTGCCAGCAGTTCCTCTATTTACAGGGGAATGGGCAATCAGCCCCAGCATTTT
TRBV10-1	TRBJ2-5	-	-	CASSEWGGGGETQYF	TGCGCCAGCAGTGAGTGGGGAGGGGGTGGAGAGACCCAGTACTTC
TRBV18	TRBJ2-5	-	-	CASSPYGLAWETQYF	TGTGCCAGCTCACCTTATGGTCTAGCATGGGAGACCCAGTACTTC